This T cell receptor (beta chain) was sequenced during a study of T cells in Graves' hyperthyroidism and ophthalmopathy. Germline-derived CDR1 and CDR2 are SGHRS and YFSETQ. The CDR3 runs 12 residues. As concerns this clonotype: The junction shows a germline mismatch at one end, possibly a read error.

Amplified regions were TCR beta CDR3 sequences from RNA transcripts. Using the HTBI primer set, a first-round RT-PCR was run on the TCR CDR3. TCRdb recomputed calls from the multiplex PCR reads with MiXCR, one row per CDR3 protein. The top ten clones hold about a sixth of a sample with around 700,000 distinct CDR3 sequences, roughly 20% of them seen once. This sequence originates from a woman in her fifties or sixties with Graves' hyperthyroidism that later progressed to Graves' ophthalmopathy. V gene TRBV5-1 combines with J gene TRBJ2-1; D could derive from TRBD1 or TRBD2 (5 bases each). The sequencing input was blood. CDR3: CASSSEGYERFF. CDR3 nucleotides: TGCGCCAGCAGCTCTGAGGGGTATGAGCGGTTCTTC.